These 25 T cell receptor beta chains were sequenced from one sample in a study of control samples from healthy donors and cancer patients. Sequencing used immunoSEQ multiplex PCR; TCRdb keeps in-frame clones, though not all of them. This sample has around 130,000 clones, with 85% to 95% found just once. Sequenced material: blood. These receptor sequences come from a man aged 25-45 years in good health.

This chain joins TRBV28 and TRBJ1-5; maybe TRBD1 (6 bases). CDR1 and CDR2 (germline): MDHEN, SYDVKM. CDR3 size: 13 residues. The V and J ends lost 6 bases and 5 bases respectively, with 11 bases between them. CDR3 protein: CASRKQGDQPQHF. As DNA, the CDR3 is TGTGCCAGCAGAAAACAGGGAGATCAGCCCCAGCATTTT.

The chain joins TRBV9 to TRBJ2-7; tentative D call: TRBD1 (6 bases). Germline-derived CDR1 and CDR2 are SGDLS and YYNGEE. The CDR3 loop spans 15 amino acids. Trimming stripped 0 bases from V and 3 bases from J, with 13 bases between. This CDR3 reads CASSVGGQKHYEQYF. The CDR3 DNA reads as TGTGCCAGCAGCGTAGGGGGGCAGAAACACTACGAGCAGTACTTC.

The CDR3 protein is CASSLTSGVTGELFF. The CDR3 DNA reads TGTGCCAGCAGCTTGACTAGCGGGGTCACCGGGGAGCTGTTTTTT. This chain connects TRBV5-6 to TRBJ2-2; 10 bases are shared with TRBD2. Germline loops: CDR1 SGHDT, CDR2 YYEEEE. The CDR3 runs 15 residues. V was clipped by 1 base and J by 4 bases; unmatched bases: 1.

The chain combines TRBV7-2 with TRBJ2-2; 9 bases map to TRBD2. The CDR3 length is 16 residues. Trimming at V came to 3 bases and at J to 8 bases, leaving 10 bases not matched to a gene. CDR1 is SGHTA and CDR2 is FQGNSA in the germline V gene. DNA of the CDR3: TGTGCCAGCAGCTTGACCGGGACTAGCCTCCCTGGGGAGCTGTTTTTT. This codes for CASSLTGTSLPGELFF.

This clone was found once. This chain uses TRBV5-4 with TRBJ1-4; 8 bases align to TRBD1. The V segment lost 1 base and the J segment 5 bases; nucleotides outside the gene matches: 4. CDR1 SGHNT and CDR2 YYREEE come from the germline V gene (reference sequence). There are 15 residues in the CDR3. The CDR3 here is CASSLRTGKNEKLFF. CDR3 DNA: TGTGCCAGCAGCTTGAGGACAGGGAAGAATGAAAAACTGTTTTTT.

This chain uses TRBV19 with TRBJ1-5, with D perhaps TRBD1 (5 bases). V lost 3 bases to trimming and J lost 4 bases, with 16 bases between them. The CDR3 is made up of 16 amino acids. CDR1 LNHDA and CDR2 SQIVND come from the germline V gene (reference sequence). The CDR3 coding sequence is TGTGCCAGTAGTATCTGGGCCAGGGAATCTAATCAGCCCCAGCATTTT. Translation gives CASSIWARESNQPQHF.

The chain employs TRBV6-4 and TRBJ1-3; 7 nucleotides line up with TRBD1. The J segment lost 0 bases and the V segment lost 3 bases, leaving 5 bases of the junction unmatched. This CDR3 has 16 residues. Germline V lookup: CDR1 MRHNA, CDR2 SNTAGT. CDR3 bases: TGTGCCAGCAGTGAGGACAGGTATCGCTCTGGAAACACCATATATTTT. This gives the protein CASSEDRYRSGNTIYF.

This chain links TRBV25-1 with TRBJ2-3; TRBD2 agrees at 8 bases. The CDR3 contains 15 residues. J lost 1 base, V lost 6 bases, and 6 bases had no gene match. Germline CDR1 MGHDK, CDR2 SYGVNS. In DNA form, the CDR3 reads TGTGCCAGCAGCTCGGGGGGGCCTCGCACAGATACGCAGTATTTT. It specifies CASSSGGPRTDTQYF.

The CDR3 is CASRTAGTSYEQYF. CDR3 coding DNA: TGCGCCAGCAGAACGGCAGGTACGTCCTACGAGCAGTACTTC. The J gene is TRBJ2-7, the V gene TRBV5-1; D is ambiguous. CDR3 length: 14 residues. Trimming took off 5 bases at V and 1 base at J, with 13 bases between the two ends. Germline CDR1 and CDR2: SGHRS and YFSETQ.

The genes are TRBV5-6 and TRBJ1-3, with D perhaps TRBD1 (6 bases). In germline, CDR1 is SGHDT, CDR2 YYEEEE. This CDR3 spans 14 amino acids. V lost 0 bases and J lost 4, with 8 bases in between. In DNA, the CDR3 is TGTGCCAGCAGCTTGGGGACAGCCGGAAACACCATATATTTT. Translation gives CASSLGTAGNTIYF.

This clone occurred a few times. The chain links TRBV19 to TRBJ2-1; D is perhaps TRBD1 (5 bases). V lost 3 bases, J lost 2 bases, and 11 bases lay in between. In germline, CDR1 is LNHDA, CDR2 SQIVND (reference sequence). The CDR3 has 15 residues. The CDR3 reads CASSIVAGPYNEQFF. The DNA of the CDR3 is TGTGCCAGTAGTATCGTAGCAGGGCCCTACAATGAGCAGTTCTTC.

This rearrangement joins TRBV11-2 to TRBJ1-1, with D possibly being TRBD1 (5 bases). The germline CDR1 and CDR2 sequences are SGHAT and FQNNGV. The CDR3 has 14 amino acids. With 1 base removed from V and 6 bases from J, the gap between germline ends came to 12 bases. CDR3 in amino acids: CASSLVFGGSEAFF. In DNA, the CDR3 is TGTGCCAGCAGCTTAGTTTTCGGGGGGTCTGAAGCTTTCTTT.

This clone was detected only once. The rearrangement joins TRBV4-1 to TRBJ1-5; the D gene is possibly TRBD1 (6 bases). Looked up from germline, CDR1 is MGHRA and CDR2 is YSYEKL. The CDR3 sequence is 14 residues long. V gave up 6 bases and J gave up 5 bases, with 14 bases separating them. The chain's CDR3 is CASRQQGMDQPQHF. The CDR3 bases are TGCGCCAGCAGACAACAGGGAATGGATCAGCCCCAGCATTTT.

The chain couples TRBV24-1 to TRBJ1-5; a possible D gene is TRBD1 (5 bases). The CDR3 length is 19 residues. Germline lookup yields CDR1 KGHDR and CDR2 SFDVKD. The germline V and J ends were trimmed by 5 bases and 0 bases, with 22 bases remaining between them. The CDR3 nucleotides read TGTGCCACCAGTGTGAGACAGCTACCTCAAATTTATAGCAATCAGCCCCAGCATTTT. This codes for CATSVRQLPQIYSNQPQHF.

The chain couples TRBV9 to TRBJ1-5; D not certain. Per the germline V gene, CDR1 is SGDLS and CDR2 is YYNGEE. CDR3 length: 15 amino acids. Trimming shortened V by 4 bases and J by 4 bases, and 15 bases separated the two germline ends. CDR3 sequence reads: CASSPKASRNQPQHF. The CDR3 DNA follows: TGTGCCAGCAGCCCCAAAGCTAGCCGGAATCAGCCCCAGCATTTT.

V is TRBV7-3 and J is TRBJ2-1, with 10 bases lining up with TRBD2. CDR3 length: 15 amino acids. V gave up 1 base and J gave up 9 bases; unmatched junction bases: 6. Germline V gives CDR1 SGHTA, CDR2 FQGTGA. CDR3 region: CASSLNSGGRGEQFF. In DNA, the CDR3 is TGTGCCAGCAGCTTAAATAGCGGGGGGCGTGGTGAGCAGTTCTTC.

The CDR3 bases are TGTGCCAGCTCACCACCAGCGGACGGAACCTACGAGCAGTACTTC. Residues: CASSPPADGTYEQYF. This chain joins TRBV18 and TRBJ2-7; D perhaps matches TRBD2 (5 bases). The CDR3 runs 15 residues. Per the germline V gene, CDR1 is KGHSH and CDR2 is LQKENI. Trimming stripped 0 bases from V and 2 bases from J, with 11 bases between.

This chain joins TRBV19 and TRBJ2-1; perhaps TRBD2 as D (5 bases). V shed 10 bases and J shed 5 bases, with 18 bases lying between them. The length of the CDR3 is 14 residues. Germline V gene lookup returns CDR1 LNHDA and CDR2 SQIVND (reference sequence). The CDR3 DNA sequence: TGTGCCACCGATGGAGGCCGGGGTAACAATGAGCAGTTCTTC. Translated: CATDGGRGNNEQFF. Looking up the rest from reference TRBV19 and TRBJ2-1 gives the full variable domain: DGGITQSPKYLFRKEGQNVTLSCEQNLNHDAMYWYRQDPGQGLRLIYYSQIVNDFQKGDIAEGYSVSREKKESFPLTVTSAQKNPTAFYLCATDGGRGNNEQFFGPGTRLTVL.

This chain uses TRBV4-1 with TRBJ2-7; D is undetermined. Germline V gene sequence: CDR1 MGHRA, CDR2 YSYEKL. V was pared by 1 base and J by 1 base, with 8 bases between. The CDR3 is 14 residues long. The CDR3 DNA sequence: TGCGCCAGCAGCCAAGGCTTACAGTCCTACGAGCAGTACTTC. This encodes CASSQGLQSYEQYF.

J is TRBJ2-2 and V is TRBV6-1; TRBD2 agrees at 11 bases. CDR1 and CDR2 (germline): MNHNS, SASEGT. The CDR3 is made up of 17 amino acids. The V and J ends lost 0 bases and 4 bases, in that order; junction bases with no gene match: 4. CDR3 nucleotides: TGTGCCAGCAGTGAAGCGCCACTAGCGGGGGTCACCGGGGAGCTGTTTTTT. It translates to CASSEAPLAGVTGELFF.

The rearrangement uses TRBV6-2 or TRBV6-3 and TRBJ2-2, with D unclear. The CDR3 has 12 residues. V lost 2 bases, J lost 4 bases, and 2 bases lay in between. Germline-derived CDR1 and CDR2 are MNHEY and SVGEGT. The CDR3 protein is CASSYGTGELFF. CDR3 bases: TGTGCCAGCAGTTACGGCACCGGGGAGCTGTTTTTT.

Details on this clone: An end of the junction does not agree with germline; a read error may underlie this. J is TRBJ1-6 and V is TRBV5-1; D is uncertain. CDR1 is SGHRS, CDR2 YFSETQ, per germline. The CDR3 is 15 residues long. CDR3 in DNA: TGCGCCAGCAGCTTAACAACCTCCGATAATTCACCCCTCCACTTT. It specifies CASSLTTSDNSPLHF.

This chain connects TRBV6-2 or TRBV6-3 to TRBJ1-5, with 10 bases lining up with TRBD1. The CDR3 has 19 amino acids. The germline V gene encodes CDR1 MNHEY and CDR2 SVGEGT. The V gene end was trimmed by 0 bases and the J gene end by 7 bases; junction bases not matched to a gene: 15. The CDR3 DNA follows: TGTGCCAGCAGTTACTCGAATCCCGGGACAGGGGAAAGGGGGCAGCCCCAGCATTTT. Translating it yields CASSYSNPGTGERGQPQHF.

This sequence joins TRBV7-8 and TRBJ1-6, with 10 bases lining up with TRBD1. Germline V lookup: CDR1 SGHVS, CDR2 FQNEAQ. J lost 9 bases, V lost 1 base, and 6 bases had no gene match. CDR3 length: 16 residues. Here the CDR3 reads CASSLGSGTGVSPLHF. CDR3 nucleotide sequence: TGTGCCAGCAGCTTAGGGTCCGGGACAGGGGTTTCACCCCTCCACTTT.

The chain couples TRBV19 to TRBJ2-7; 7 nucleotides agree with TRBD1. The CDR3 is made up of 17 amino acids. Germline V gene data show CDR1 as LNHDA and CDR2 as SQIVND (reference sequence). V was pared by 1 base and J by 0 bases, with 9 bases of the junction left unmatched. DNA of the CDR3: TGTGCCAGTAGTATAGGCAGGGGGACATCAAGCTCCTACGAGCAGTACTTC. It specifies CASSIGRGTSSSYEQYF.